Below are 23 T cell receptor beta chains sequenced from a single sample in a study of T cell responses to AZD1222 COVID-19 vaccine. Using immunoSEQ multiplex PCR, the repertoire was profiled, and TCRdb retains in-frame clones only, with some absent. The sample comprises around 85,000 clones, around 90% of which are singletons, and over 1.1% rests with the top ten. The sequenced sample was peripheral blood, obtained 28 days after the second AZD1222 dose. Receptors were obtained from an adult who received the AZD1222 COVID-19 vaccine.

V usage is TRBV11-2 and J usage is TRBJ1-1; no definite D call. The V end lost 2 bases, the J end lost 0 bases, and 19 bases lay between the germline ends. Germline V gene data show CDR1 as SGHAT and CDR2 as FQNNGV. The CDR3 spans 18 residues. CDR3 residues: CASSLNPTRIAVNTEAFF. DNA for the CDR3: TGTGCCAGCAGCTTAAATCCAACAAGAATCGCCGTGAACACTGAAGCTTTCTTT.

The chain recombines TRBV28 with TRBJ2-7; the D gene is possibly TRBD1 (6 bases). Trimming stripped 7 bases from V and 6 bases from J, with 19 bases between. The germline gives CDR1 MDHEN, CDR2 SYDVKM. CDR3 length: 14 amino acids. The CDR3 protein is CASTSRTVFGEQYF. In DNA form, the CDR3 reads TGTGCCAGCACCAGCAGGACAGTTTTTGGCGAGCAGTACTTC.

The chain uses TRBV6-5 and TRBJ2-7; possible D gene TRBD1, 5 bases. Germline V gene lookup returns CDR1 MNHEY and CDR2 SVGAGI. This CDR3 has 14 residues. V was trimmed by 7 bases and J by 4 bases, leaving 17 bases between them. The CDR3 nucleotides are TGTGCCAGCACTCGGGCTAGGGGATGGTACGAGCAGTACTTC. This translates into CASTRARGWYEQYF.

This chain joins TRBV3-1 (or the pseudogene TRBV3-2) and TRBJ2-1, with no clear D. The CDR3 has 13 residues. Germline V lookup: CDR1 LGHDT, CDR2 YNNKEL (reference sequence). The V and J ends lost 0 bases and 13 bases respectively, with 13 bases between them. The DNA for the CDR3 is TGTGCCAGCAGCCAAGAATTTGCAGCACCCCAGTTCTTC. Amino acids: CASSQEFAAPQFF.

V and J are TRBV20-1 and TRBJ2-7; D unclear. Germline V gene sequence: CDR1 DFQATT, CDR2 SNEGSKA (reference sequence). Trimming pared 4 bases from V and 6 bases from J, leaving 10 bases between. This CDR3 is 11 amino acids long. CDR3 nucleotides: TGCAGTGCTACCGCTGGGGTCGAGCAGTACTTC. As protein: CSATAGVEQYF.

The rearrangement links TRBV7-2 to TRBJ2-7; D gene uncertain. This CDR3 spans 12 amino acids. V was cut by 3 bases and J by 6 bases, with 9 bases left in between. Per the germline V gene, CDR1 is SGHTA and CDR2 is FQGNSA. The CDR3 spells CASSFDVGEQYF. The CDR3 nucleotides are TGTGCCAGCAGCTTTGACGTCGGCGAGCAGTACTTC.

The V and J genes are TRBV27 and TRBJ2-3; TRBD2 matches 7 bases. Germline-derived CDR1 and CDR2 are MNHEY and SMNVEV (reference sequence). The CDR3 totals 14 residues. V was clipped by 0 bases and J by 6 bases; unmatched bases: 3. The DNA of the CDR3 is TGTGCCAGCAGTTTATCGTCCGGGGGGGATACGCAGTATTTT. Translated: CASSLSSGGDTQYF.

V usage is TRBV10-3 and J usage is TRBJ2-3; D is unclear. Trimming took off 5 bases at V and 0 bases at J, with 3 bases between the two ends. This CDR3 has 12 residues. Germline V gene data show CDR1 as ENHRY and CDR2 as SYGVKD. The CDR3 sequence is CAISSSTDTQYF. The CDR3 nucleotides read TGTGCCATCAGTTCTAGCACAGATACGCAGTATTTT.

Written as DNA, the CDR3 is TGTGCCAGCAGCCAAGATTTCAGGTCTGATGGCTACACCTTC. This sequence encodes CASSQDFRSDGYTF. V gene TRBV3-1 (or the pseudogene TRBV3-2) combines with J gene TRBJ1-2; D unresolved. V lost 0 bases to trimming and J lost 6 bases, with 11 bases between them. From germline, CDR1 is LGHDT and CDR2 YNNKEL (reference sequence). The CDR3 consists of 14 residues.

The DNA of the CDR3 is TGCGCCAGCAGTGAGTGGACAGGGGGCGATCAGCCCCAGCATTTT. Its translation: CASSEWTGGDQPQHF. The chain combines TRBV10-1 with TRBJ1-5, with 11 bases fitting TRBD1. The V gene end was trimmed by 1 base and the J gene end by 5 bases; junction bases not matched to a gene: 1. Per the germline V gene, CDR1 is WNHNN and CDR2 is SYGVQD (reference sequence). This CDR3 region has 15 residues.

The rearrangement uses TRBV9 and TRBJ2-7; TRBD2 agrees at 9 bases. V shed 4 bases, J shed 3 bases, and the junction held 5 bases outside the gene matches. Germline V gene data show CDR1 as SGDLS and CDR2 as YYNGEE. This CDR3 is built from 14 residues. CDR3 sequence reads: CASSPTTSGYEQYF. Written as DNA, the CDR3 is TGTGCCAGCAGCCCGACGACTAGCGGCTACGAGCAGTACTTC.

The chain combines TRBV5-6 with TRBJ2-7, with D possibly TRBD1 on 7 matching bases. The CDR3 has 14 amino acids. With 4 bases removed from V and 5 bases from J, the gap between germline ends came to 16 bases. CDR1 is SGHDT and CDR2 is YYEEEE in the germline V gene. CDR3 loop: CASSEATGRHEQYF. The CDR3 bases are TGTGCCAGCAGCGAGGCGACAGGGAGGCACGAGCAGTACTTC.

The chain has TRBV3-1 (or the pseudogene TRBV3-2) and TRBJ2-3; D is perhaps TRBD1 (6 bases). The CDR3 totals 14 residues. Trimming shortened V by 5 bases and J by 5 bases, and 14 bases separated the two germline ends. Germline assignment: CDR1 LGHDT and CDR2 YNNKEL (reference sequence). The CDR3 protein is CASSRDRFQDTQYF. As DNA, the CDR3 is TGTGCCAGCAGCAGAGACAGGTTCCAAGATACGCAGTATTTT.

This chain uses TRBV7-2 with TRBJ2-4, with TRBD1 as a possible D gene (5 bases). The CDR3 covers 14 residues. The V end was cut by 4 bases, the J end by 3 bases, with 10 bases between. Germline CDR1 is SGHTA and CDR2 is FQGNSA. The CDR3 nucleotides read TGTGCCAGCAGCTCGGACATAGGCAAAAACATTCAGTACTTC. Residues: CASSSDIGKNIQYF.

This sequence joins TRBV18 and TRBJ2-1, with D perhaps TRBD2 (6 bases). The CDR3 sequence is 16 residues long. Germline CDR1 reads KGHSH; CDR2 reads LQKENI. With 3 bases removed from V and 4 bases from J, the gap between germline ends came to 16 bases. For the CDR3, the DNA is TGTGCCAGCTCACCGGTTTTTGCTAGCGAGTACAATGAGCAGTTCTTC. It yields the protein CASSPVFASEYNEQFF.

V usage is TRBV29-1 and J usage is TRBJ1-4, with D unresolved. This CDR3 region has 13 residues. Trimming left V 6 bases short and J 4 bases short, with 12 bases between. Germline CDR1 reads SQVTM; CDR2 reads ANQGSEA. CDR3 DNA: TGCAGCGTAGCAGGTGCTGGTAATGAAAAACTGTTTTTT. As protein: CSVAGAGNEKLFF.

The chain links TRBV6-5 to TRBJ2-7, with 7 bases that match TRBD1. CDR1 is MNHEY, CDR2 SVGAGI, per germline. The V segment lost 7 bases and the J segment 7 bases; nucleotides outside the gene matches: 10. The CDR3 runs 13 residues. CDR3 nucleotides: TGTGCCAGCACTATGGGACAGTTTTATGAGCAGTACTTC. It yields the protein CASTMGQFYEQYF.

The chain employs TRBV30 and TRBJ2-3; D might be TRBD1 (5 bases). The V gene's germline CDR1 is GTSNPN and CDR2 SVGIG (reference sequence). The V end lost 4 bases, the J end lost 4 bases, and 12 bases lay between the germline ends. This CDR3 is built from 13 residues. The CDR3 nucleotides are TGTGCCTGGACGCAGGGCCCCCCAGATACGCAGTATTTT. As protein: CAWTQGPPDTQYF.

The genes are TRBV5-1 and TRBJ2-3; D gene uncertain. Between the trimmed V and J ends, which lost 0 bases and 1 base, there was a span of 12 bases. Germline CDR1 SGHRS, CDR2 YFSETQ. This CDR3 has 16 amino acids. This CDR3 is CASSLEPGSGTDTQYF. The CDR3, as DNA: TGCGCCAGCAGCTTGGAACCCGGGTCCGGCACAGATACGCAGTATTTT. Supplemented by reference TRBV5-1 and TRBJ2-3, the full variable domain reads KAGVTQTPRYLIKTRGQQVTLSCSPISGHRSVSWYQQTPGQGLQFLFEYFSETQRNKGNFPGRFSGRQFSNSRSEMNVSTLELGDSALYLCASSLEPGSGTDTQYFGPGTRLTVL.

The chain recombines TRBV28 with TRBJ1-2; 9 bases are a match to TRBD1. The trim removed 2 bases at V and 0 bases at J, leaving 7 bases unmatched. Germline CDR1 and CDR2: MDHEN and SYDVKM. The CDR3 totals 17 residues. CDR3 amino acids: CASSLHWDRDTNYGYTF. CDR3 bases: TGTGCCAGCAGTTTACATTGGGACAGGGACACTAACTATGGCTACACCTTC.

The rearrangement uses TRBV6-1 and TRBJ1-1, with unresolved D. Trimming took 3 bases from V and 0 from J, leaving 8 bases between them. Germline V gene sequence: CDR1 MNHNS, CDR2 SASEGT. The CDR3 is made up of 14 amino acids. CDR3 bases: TGTGCCAGCAGTGACAGGTCCATGAACACTGAAGCTTTCTTT. It translates to CASSDRSMNTEAFF.

This chain connects TRBV2 to TRBJ2-3; D is undetermined. Between the trimmed V and J ends, which lost 5 bases and 7 bases, there was a span of 10 bases. This CDR3 region has 12 residues. Germline V lookup: CDR1 SNHLY, CDR2 FYNNEI. CDR3 nucleotides: TGTGCCAGCAGTCCTCAACGTAATACGCAGTATTTT. Protein product: CASSPQRNTQYF.

V gene TRBV28 combines with J gene TRBJ2-2, with D possibly being TRBD2 (5 bases). Deletions cut 6 bases from V and 5 bases from J, with 13 bases between. The CDR3 covers 14 residues. Germline lookup yields CDR1 MDHEN and CDR2 SYDVKM. The CDR3 loop is CASRAGSGTGELFF. The CDR3 DNA reads as TGTGCCAGCAGAGCCGGGTCGGGGACCGGGGAGCTGTTTTTT.